Below, 7 T cell receptor beta chains from the same sample are listed, as sequenced in a study of T cells expressing NK-cell markers. TCRdb reprocessed the 5' RACE reads and stores each CDR3 protein as one record, lacking DNA. In all, the sample yields roughly 420,000 distinct CDR3 sequences. The sequenced material came from blood T cells: a sorted CD56 or NKG2C T cell subset, CD4+ or CD8+ T cells, or bulk PBMC T cells (not recorded which). All receptors derive from a woman between 18 and 70 years old in good health.

The chain links TRBV20-1 to TRBJ1-1; TCRdb selects TRBD1, and the lack of DNA leaves this call unchecked. Germline lookup yields CDR1 DFQATT and CDR2 SNEGSKA (reference sequence). CDR3 size: 14 residues. The CDR3 loop is CSARDRIMNTEAFF.

The chain combines TRBV5-1 with TRBJ2-4. The CDR3 sequence is 16 residues long. In germline, CDR1 is SGHRS, CDR2 YFSETQ. The CDR3 reads CASSSQPTLAKNIQYF.

The rearrangement links TRBV6-5 to TRBJ2-1; TCRdb's D gene call, TRBD1, goes unchecked for lack of DNA. This CDR3 has 14 residues. Germline CDR1 reads MNHEY; CDR2 reads SVGAGI. This CDR3 is CASSSQDSYNEQFF.

The rearrangement uses TRBV5-4 and TRBJ2-1; TCRdb's D call of TRBD2 is untestable without DNA. The CDR3 contains 16 residues. Looked up from germline, CDR1 is SGHNT and CDR2 is YYREEE (reference sequence). The CDR3 sequence: CASSFQRGGGYNEQFF.

This chain links TRBV12-3 or TRBV12-4 with TRBJ2-3; TCRdb names TRBD1, which stays unverified in the absence of DNA. The CDR3 is 15 residues long. CDR3 loop: CASLKGGSGTDTQYF.

CDR3 loop: CASSPIGATNTGELFF. V usage is TRBV18 and J usage is TRBJ2-2; TCRdb lists TRBD2, though no DNA is available to test this call. CDR3 size: 16 residues. Germline V gene lookup returns CDR1 KGHSH and CDR2 LQKENI. The variable domain in full, with the rest retrieved from reference TRBV18 and TRBJ2-2, is NAGVMQNPRHLVRRRGQEARLRCSPMKGHSHVYWYRQLPEEGLKFMVYLQKENIIDESGMPKERFSAEFPKEGPSILRIQQVVRGDSAAYFCASSPIGATNTGELFFGEGSRLTVL.

The chain couples TRBV29-1 to TRBJ2-3; TCRdb's assignment of TRBD2 cannot be checked, as there is no DNA. The germline V gene has CDR1 SQVTM and CDR2 ANQGSEA. The CDR3 length is 12 residues. The CDR3 here is CSVVGGADTQYF.